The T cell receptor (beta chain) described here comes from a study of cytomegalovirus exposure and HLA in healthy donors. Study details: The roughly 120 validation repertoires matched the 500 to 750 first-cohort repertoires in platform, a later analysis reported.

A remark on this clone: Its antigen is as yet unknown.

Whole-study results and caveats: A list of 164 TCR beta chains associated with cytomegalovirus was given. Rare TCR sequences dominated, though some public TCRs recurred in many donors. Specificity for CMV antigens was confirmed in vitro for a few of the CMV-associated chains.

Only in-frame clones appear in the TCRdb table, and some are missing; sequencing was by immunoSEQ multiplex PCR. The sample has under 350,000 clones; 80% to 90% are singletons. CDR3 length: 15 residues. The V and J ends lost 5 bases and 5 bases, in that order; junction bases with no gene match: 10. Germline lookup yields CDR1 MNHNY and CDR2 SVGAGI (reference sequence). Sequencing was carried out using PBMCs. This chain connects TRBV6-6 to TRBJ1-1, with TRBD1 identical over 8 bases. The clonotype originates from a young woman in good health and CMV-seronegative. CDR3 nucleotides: TGTGCCAGCAGTAGGAGCCAGACAGGGGTGACTGAAGCTTTCTTT. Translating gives CASSRSQTGVTEAFF.